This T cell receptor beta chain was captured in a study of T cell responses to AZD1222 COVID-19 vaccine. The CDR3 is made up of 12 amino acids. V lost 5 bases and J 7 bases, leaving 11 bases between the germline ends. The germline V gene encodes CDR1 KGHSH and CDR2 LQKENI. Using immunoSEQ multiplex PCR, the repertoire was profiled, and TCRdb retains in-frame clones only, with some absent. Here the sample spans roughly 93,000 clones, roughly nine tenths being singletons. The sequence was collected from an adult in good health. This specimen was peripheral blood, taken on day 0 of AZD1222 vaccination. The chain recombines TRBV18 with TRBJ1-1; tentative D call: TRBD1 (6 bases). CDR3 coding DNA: TGTGCCAGCTCAGCCCGACAGGTTGAAGCTTTCTTT. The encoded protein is CASSARQVEAFF. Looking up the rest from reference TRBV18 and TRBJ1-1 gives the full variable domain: NAGVMQNPRHLVRRRGQEARLRCSPMKGHSHVYWYRQLPEEGLKFMVYLQKENIIDESGMPKERFSAEFPKEGPSILRIQQVVRGDSAAYFCASSARQVEAFFGQGTRLTVV.